These 26 T cell receptor beta chains share one sample of origin, sequenced in a study of cytomegalovirus exposure and HLA in healthy donors (dated by TCRdb to 2017 to 2019). The receptor library was made with the immunoSEQ multiplex PCR assay. TCRdb stores this immuneACCESS table with in-frame sequences only. Part of the clones is absent; in the studies checked, under half of the shortfall reflects unresolved V genes, and no reason is known for the rest. The sample table contains 150,000 to 200,000 clones; only one count was recorded for more than 70% of them. 2.5% to 3% of the sample rests with the top ten. Sequencing was done on a sample of PBMCs. Receptors were obtained from a man between 18 and 35 years old in good health and CMV-seronegative.

The V and J genes are TRBV10-2 and TRBJ2-1, with 12 bases identical to TRBD2. V trimming: 0 bases; J trimming: 12 bases; junction bases outside the gene matches: 12. The CDR3 runs to 17 residues. Looked up from germline, CDR1 is WSHSY and CDR2 is SAAADI. DNA of the CDR3: TGCGCCAGCAGTGAGTCACCGGGGCTAGCGGGGGGGCCCCGGCAGTTCTTC. This translates into CASSESPGLAGGPRQFF.

The chain carries TRBV19 and TRBJ1-5; D is undetermined. The CDR3 runs 15 residues. CDR1 and CDR2 (germline): LNHDA, SQIVND (reference sequence). Between the trimmed V and J ends, which lost 6 bases and 0 bases, there was a span of 12 bases. This CDR3 reads CASSLQILSNQPQHF. CDR3 sequence (DNA): TGTGCCAGTAGCCTACAGATACTTAGCAATCAGCCCCAGCATTTT.

The chain recombines TRBV27 with TRBJ1-4; D possibly corresponds to TRBD1 (6 bases). CDR3 length: 15 amino acids. Trimming removed 5 bases from V and 6 bases from J, with 16 bases in between. The germline gives CDR1 MNHEY, CDR2 SMNVEV (reference sequence). The CDR3 loop is CASSPGTAGDEKLFF. The CDR3 nucleotides read TGTGCCAGCAGTCCCGGGACGGCAGGGGATGAAAAACTGTTTTTT.

The chain couples TRBV6-1 to TRBJ2-7; the D is unclear. This CDR3 has 11 amino acids. Trimming removed 8 bases from V and 3 bases from J, with 8 bases in between. In germline, CDR1 is MNHNS, CDR2 SASEGT. Here the CDR3 reads CASLSDYEQYV. As DNA, the CDR3 is TGTGCCAGCCTATCCGACTACGAGCAGTACGTC.

The chain is built from TRBV7-2 and TRBJ2-7; a weak D match, TRBD2 (6 bases). The germline V gene encodes CDR1 SGHTA and CDR2 FQGNSA. V lost 1 base and J lost 3, with 10 bases in between. The CDR3 covers 14 residues. CDR3 bases: TGTGCCAGCAGCTTAGAGCGGGTTGGCTACGAGCAGTACTTC. This sequence encodes CASSLERVGYEQYF.

The rearrangement joins TRBV29-1 to TRBJ2-2; D is unclear. The germline V and J ends were trimmed by 0 bases and 7 bases, with 12 bases remaining between them. The CDR3 has 14 residues. Germline-derived CDR1 and CDR2 are SQVTM and ANQGSEA. CDR3 nucleotide sequence: TGCAGCGTTGAAGATCGTGGTCGCGGCGGGGAGCTGTTTTTT. This encodes CSVEDRGRGGELFF.

The chain carries TRBV7-6 and TRBJ1-2; 10 nucleotides line up with TRBD1. This CDR3 is 17 amino acids long. From germline, CDR1 is SGHVS and CDR2 FNYEAQ. The junction had 13 bases not matched to a gene; V was cut back by 1 base and J by 8 bases. CDR3: CASSLERTGGGSDGYTF. CDR3 in DNA: TGTGCCAGCAGCTTAGAGAGGACAGGGGGAGGGTCGGACGGCTACACCTTC.

V is TRBV4-3 and J is TRBJ2-7; TRBD1 agrees at 8 bases. V dropped 4 bases and J dropped 0; count of bases not matched to a gene: 2. CDR1 and CDR2 (germline): LGHNA, YSLEER. The CDR3 loop spans 14 amino acids. Here the CDR3 DNA reads TGCGCCAGCAGCCCGGGACAGGTCTCCTACGAGCAGTACTTC. Its protein product is CASSPGQVSYEQYF.

The chain uses TRBV7-9 and TRBJ1-2, with 8 bases that match TRBD1. In germline, CDR1 is SEHNR, CDR2 FQNEAQ (reference sequence). The length of the CDR3 is 18 residues. The V and J ends lost 1 base and 1 base, in that order; junction bases with no gene match: 11. The CDR3, as DNA: TGTGCCAGCAGCTTAGTCTCGAGACAGGGGCGTTTTAACTATGGCTACACCTTC. Translating it yields CASSLVSRQGRFNYGYTF.

The V gene is TRBV2, the J gene TRBJ1-1; D unclear. Germline V lookup: CDR1 SNHLY, CDR2 FYNNEI. This CDR3 is 12 amino acids long. Trimming removed 7 bases from V and 3 bases from J, with 9 bases in between. Here the CDR3 DNA reads TGTGCCAGCATCTACAGATACACTGAAGCTTTCTTT. Amino acid sequence: CASIYRYTEAFF. The full variable domain, completed using reference TRBV2 and TRBJ1-1, is EPEVTQTPSHQVTQMGQEVILRCVPISNHLYFYWYRQILGQKVEFLVSFYNNEISEKSEIFDDQFSVERPDGSNFTLKIRSTKLEDSAMYFCASIYRYTEAFFGQGTRLTVV.

The rearrangement uses TRBV10-3 and TRBJ2-6; 8 bases fit TRBD1. V gave up 10 bases and J gave up 5 bases; unmatched junction bases: 16. The CDR3 has 17 residues. In germline, CDR1 is ENHRY, CDR2 SYGVKD. CDR3 sequence: CATISGGADSRANVLTF. CDR3 DNA sequence: TGTGCCACGATATCAGGGGGCGCAGATTCTAGGGCCAACGTCCTGACTTTC.

The V and J genes are TRBV10-3 and TRBJ1-1; D is uncertain. The CDR3 is 14 residues long. V was pared by 0 bases and J by 7 bases, with 12 bases between. Germline CDR1 and CDR2: ENHRY and SYGVKD. The CDR3 loop reads CAISESVADNEAFF. The CDR3 coding sequence is TGTGCCATCAGTGAGTCGGTGGCCGATAATGAAGCTTTCTTT.

V gene TRBV2 combines with J gene TRBJ2-7, with 12 nucleotides matching TRBD2. With V trimmed by 10 bases and J by 0 bases, 10 bases remained unmatched. The CDR3 runs 16 residues. Germline CDR1 reads SNHLY; CDR2 reads FYNNEI. CDR3 sequence (DNA): TGTGCCACCTCGACTAGCGGGAGCCTCGTCTCCTACGAGCAGTACTTC. This encodes CATSTSGSLVSYEQYF. The full variable domain, in which reference TRBV2 and TRBJ2-7 provide the parts outside the CDR3, is EPEVTQTPSHQVTQMGQEVILRCVPISNHLYFYWYRQILGQKVEFLVSFYNNEISEKSEIFDDQFSVERPDGSNFTLKIRSTKLEDSAMYFCATSTSGSLVSYEQYFGPGTRLTVT.

The chain has TRBV28 and TRBJ2-3; 7 nucleotides line up with TRBD2. The ends lost 1 base at V and 2 bases at J; junction bases unmatched: 9. The CDR3 spans 17 residues. Germline V gives CDR1 MDHEN, CDR2 SYDVKM. The CDR3 here is CASSLLEPSGYTDTQYF. CDR3 bases: TGTGCCAGCAGTTTATTAGAACCTAGCGGATACACAGATACGCAGTATTTT. Full variable domain (missing parts from reference TRBV28 and TRBJ2-3): DVKVTQSSRYLVKRTGEKVFLECVQDMDHENMFWYRQDPGLGLRLIYFSYDVKMKEKGDIPEGYSVSREKKERFSLILESASTNQTSMYLCASSLLEPSGYTDTQYFGPGTRLTVL.

The genes are TRBV7-2 and TRBJ1-4; D remains ambiguous. Per germline, CDR1 SGHTA and CDR2 FQGNSA. Trimming cost V 5 bases and J 3 bases, with 13 bases left between them. The CDR3 length is 15 residues. The CDR3: CASSPRPGSNEKLFF. For the CDR3, the DNA is TGTGCCAGCAGCCCAAGGCCCGGGTCTAATGAAAAACTGTTTTTT.

Of note for this clone: Germline is not matched at one junction end, which may reflect a read error. CDR3 bases: TGTGCCACCGGCAGAGGGGCCCAGGCGGCTTTCTTT. Its translation is CATGRGAQAAFF. This sequence joins TRBV15 and TRBJ1-1; tentative D call: TRBD1 (5 bases). The CDR3 loop spans 12 amino acids. Germline lookup yields CDR1 LNHNV and CDR2 YYDKDF (reference sequence).

The CDR3, as DNA: TGTGCCAGCAGTGAGGACACAAGCACAGATACGCAGTATTTT. It encodes CASSEDTSTDTQYF. The chain uses TRBV2 and TRBJ2-3; tentative D call: TRBD1 (5 bases). The CDR3 is 14 amino acids. V was shortened by 3 bases and J by 0 bases, with 7 bases between the two germline ends. The V gene's germline CDR1 is SNHLY and CDR2 FYNNEI.

There are a few counts of this clone. The V gene is TRBV18, the J gene TRBJ1-2; D is unclear. There are 14 residues in the CDR3. The V end lost 3 bases, the J end lost 1 base, and 9 bases lay between the germline ends. Germline CDR1 reads KGHSH; CDR2 reads LQKENI. CDR3 bases: TGTGCCAGCTCACCGCGCGAAATTAACTATGGCTACACCTTC. It codes for CASSPREINYGYTF.

The CDR3 spells CASSPNGGGDTQYF. Written as DNA, the CDR3 is TGTGCCAGCAGTCCCAATGGGGGGGGAGATACGCAGTATTTT. The chain has TRBV6-6 and TRBJ2-3, with 7 bases identical to TRBD2. Trimming removed 5 bases from V and 5 bases from J; junction bases left unmatched: 7. CDR3 length equals 14 residues. The germline V gene encodes CDR1 MNHNY and CDR2 SVGAGI (reference sequence).

V and J are TRBV19 and TRBJ2-6; TRBD1 matches 10 bases. Trimming took 4 bases from V and 4 from J; bases not matched to a gene: 10. Germline CDR1 and CDR2: LNHDA and SQIVND (reference sequence). CDR3 length equals 18 residues. CDR3 amino acids: CASSTLRDRGNGANVLTF. The CDR3 DNA reads as TGTGCCAGTAGTACCCTCCGGGACAGGGGAAACGGGGCCAACGTCCTGACTTTC.

The chain links TRBV6-5 to TRBJ1-6; 9 nucleotides line up with TRBD1. Germline CDR1 and CDR2: MNHEY and SVGAGI. The J segment lost 8 bases and the V segment lost 2 bases, leaving 1 base of the junction unmatched. The CDR3 sequence is 14 residues long. The CDR3 DNA follows: TGTGCCAGCAGTTACCGACAGGGGGATTCACCCCTCCACTTT. Translation: CASSYRQGDSPLHF.

DNA for the CDR3: TGTGCCAGCAGTTTATTGGACAGGGGGTTGGGGGACACTGAAGCTTTCTTT. Protein sequence: CASSLLDRGLGDTEAFF. The rearrangement links TRBV27 to TRBJ1-1; 10 bases line up with TRBD1. The CDR3 is 17 residues long. In germline, CDR1 is MNHEY, CDR2 SMNVEV (reference sequence). Losses at the gene ends were 1 base for V and 3 bases for J; bases not matched to a gene: 8.

The chain combines TRBV6-1 with TRBJ2-7, with D possibly TRBD1 on 6 matching bases. The CDR3 extends over 14 amino acids. In germline, CDR1 is MNHNS, CDR2 SASEGT. V lost 3 bases to trimming and J lost 2 bases, with 11 bases between them. As DNA, the CDR3 is TGTGCCAGCAGTGACCGGGACACAGCCTACGAGCAGTACGTC. Amino acids: CASSDRDTAYEQYV.

V is TRBV7-6 and J is TRBJ2-1; 8 nucleotides line up with TRBD2. The V gene end was trimmed by 2 bases and the J gene end by 6 bases; junction bases not matched to a gene: 6. This CDR3 has 15 amino acids. CDR1 is SGHVS, CDR2 FNYEAQ, per germline. The CDR3 DNA reads TGTGCCAGCAGCTTACAAAGCGGGGGCGGCAATGAGCAGTTCTTC. Residues: CASSLQSGGGNEQFF.

The chain uses TRBV9 and TRBJ2-5; D gene unclear. V was trimmed by 4 bases and J by 2 bases, leaving 9 bases between them. Germline values: CDR1 SGDLS, CDR2 YYNGEE. This CDR3 comprises 13 residues. The CDR3 DNA reads as TGTGCCAGCAGCCGACTGAATCAAGAGACCCAGTACTTC. Protein sequence: CASSRLNQETQYF.

This chain uses TRBV27 with TRBJ2-7; 10 bases align to TRBD1. The CDR3 has 14 amino acids. The V and J ends lost 5 bases and 3 bases, in that order; junction bases with no gene match: 4. Looked up from germline, CDR1 is MNHEY and CDR2 is SMNVEV (reference sequence). DNA for the CDR3: TGTGCCAGCAGTCCAGGGACAGGGGACTACGAGCAGTACGTC. Encoded protein: CASSPGTGDYEQYV.